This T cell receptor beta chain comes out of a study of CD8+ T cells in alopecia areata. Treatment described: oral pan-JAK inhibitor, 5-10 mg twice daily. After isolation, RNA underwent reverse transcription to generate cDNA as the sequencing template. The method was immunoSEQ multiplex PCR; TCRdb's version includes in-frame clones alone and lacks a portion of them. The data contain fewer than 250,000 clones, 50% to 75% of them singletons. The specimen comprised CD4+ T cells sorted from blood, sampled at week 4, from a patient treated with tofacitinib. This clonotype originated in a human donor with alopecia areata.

The CDR3 DNA sequence: TGTGCCAGCAGTTACGGGAGGGACTATGGCTACACCTTC. Protein sequence: CASSYGRDYGYTF. This rearrangement joins TRBV6-5 to TRBJ1-2; D unclear. The V gene's germline CDR1 is MNHEY and CDR2 SVGAGI. This CDR3 has 13 residues. V was pared by 2 bases and J by 3 bases, with 7 bases between.